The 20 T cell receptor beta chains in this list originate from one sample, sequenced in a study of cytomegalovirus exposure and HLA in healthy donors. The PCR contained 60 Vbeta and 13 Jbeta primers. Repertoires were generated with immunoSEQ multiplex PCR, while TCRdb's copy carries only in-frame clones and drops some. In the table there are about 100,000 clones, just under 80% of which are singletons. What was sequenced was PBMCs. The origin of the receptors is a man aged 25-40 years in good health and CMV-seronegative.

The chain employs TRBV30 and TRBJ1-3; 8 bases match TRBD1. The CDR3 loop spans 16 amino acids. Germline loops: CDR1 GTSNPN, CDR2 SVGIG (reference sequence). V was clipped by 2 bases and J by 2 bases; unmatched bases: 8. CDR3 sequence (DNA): TGTGCCTGGAGTCGCAAAACAGGGGGGACTGGAAACACCATATATTTT. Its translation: CAWSRKTGGTGNTIYF.

Here the CDR3 reads CASSLSGTSADTQYF. DNA of the CDR3: TGTGCCAGCAGCTTAAGTGGGACTAGCGCAGATACGCAGTATTTT. The genes are TRBV7-3 and TRBJ2-3; 10 bases agree with TRBD2. This CDR3 is 15 amino acids long. Germline V lookup: CDR1 SGHTA, CDR2 FQGTGA. J lost 4 bases, V lost 1 base, and 2 bases had no gene match.

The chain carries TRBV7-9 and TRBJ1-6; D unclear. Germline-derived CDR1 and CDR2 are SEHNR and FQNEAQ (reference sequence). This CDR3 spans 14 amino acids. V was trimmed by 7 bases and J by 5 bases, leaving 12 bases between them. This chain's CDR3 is CASNPHSNNSPLHF. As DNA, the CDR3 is TGTGCCAGCAACCCTCATAGCAATAATTCACCCCTCCACTTT.

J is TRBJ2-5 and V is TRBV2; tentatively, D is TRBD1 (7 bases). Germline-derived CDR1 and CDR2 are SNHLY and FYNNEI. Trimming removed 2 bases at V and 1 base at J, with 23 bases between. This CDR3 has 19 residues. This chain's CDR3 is CASSERRGLFVRGQETQYF. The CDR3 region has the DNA TGTGCCAGCAGTGAACGGAGGGGGCTGTTTGTAAGAGGCCAAGAGACCCAGTACTTC.

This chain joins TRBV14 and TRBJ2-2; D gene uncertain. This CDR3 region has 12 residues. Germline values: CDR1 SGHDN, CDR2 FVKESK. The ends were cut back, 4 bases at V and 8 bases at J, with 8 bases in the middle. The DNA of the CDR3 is TGTGCCAGCAGCCGAGTCCGAGGGGAGCTGTTTTTT. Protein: CASSRVRGELFF. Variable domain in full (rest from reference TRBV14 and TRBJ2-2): EAGVTQFPSHSVIEKGQTVTLRCDPISGHDNLYWYRRVMGKEIKFLLHFVKESKQDESGMPNNRFLAERTGGTYSTLKVQPAELEDSGVYFCASSRVRGELFFGEGSRLTVL.

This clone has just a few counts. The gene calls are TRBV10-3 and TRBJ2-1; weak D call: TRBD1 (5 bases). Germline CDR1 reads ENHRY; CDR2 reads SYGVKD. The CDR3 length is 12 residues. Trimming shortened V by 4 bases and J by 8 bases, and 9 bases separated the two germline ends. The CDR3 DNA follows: TGTGCCATCAGTGTAGGGGTCCATGAGCAGTTCTTC. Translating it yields CAISVGVHEQFF.

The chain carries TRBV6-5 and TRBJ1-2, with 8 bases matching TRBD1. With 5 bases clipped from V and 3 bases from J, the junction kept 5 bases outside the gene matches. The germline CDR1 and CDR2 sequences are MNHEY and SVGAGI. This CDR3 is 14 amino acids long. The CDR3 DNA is TGTGCCAGCAGTCCCCGACAGGGGCACTATGGCTACACCTTC. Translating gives CASSPRQGHYGYTF.

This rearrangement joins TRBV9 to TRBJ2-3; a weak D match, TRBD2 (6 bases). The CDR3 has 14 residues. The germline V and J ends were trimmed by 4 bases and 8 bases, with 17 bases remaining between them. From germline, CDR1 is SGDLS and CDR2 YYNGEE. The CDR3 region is CASSPTVQGGTQYF. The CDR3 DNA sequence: TGTGCCAGCAGCCCAACCGTCCAGGGAGGTACGCAGTATTTT. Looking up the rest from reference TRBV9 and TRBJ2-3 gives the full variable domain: DSGVTQTPKHLITATGQRVTLRCSPRSGDLSVYWYQQSLDQGLQFLIQYYNGEERAKGNILERFSAQQFPDLHSELNLSSLELGDSALYFCASSPTVQGGTQYFGPGTRLTVL.

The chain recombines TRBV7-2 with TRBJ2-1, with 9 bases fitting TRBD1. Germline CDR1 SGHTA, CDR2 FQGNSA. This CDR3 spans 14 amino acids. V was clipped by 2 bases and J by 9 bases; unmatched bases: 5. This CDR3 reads CASSLRTGDREQFF. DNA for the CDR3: TGTGCCAGCAGCTTACGGACAGGGGACCGTGAGCAGTTCTTC.

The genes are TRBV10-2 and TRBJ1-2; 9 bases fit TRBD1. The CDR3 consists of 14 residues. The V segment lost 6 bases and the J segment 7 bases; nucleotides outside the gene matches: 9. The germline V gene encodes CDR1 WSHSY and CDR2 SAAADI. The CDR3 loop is CASSQQGAQGGYTF. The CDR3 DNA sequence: TGCGCCAGCAGCCAACAGGGGGCGCAAGGTGGCTACACCTTC.

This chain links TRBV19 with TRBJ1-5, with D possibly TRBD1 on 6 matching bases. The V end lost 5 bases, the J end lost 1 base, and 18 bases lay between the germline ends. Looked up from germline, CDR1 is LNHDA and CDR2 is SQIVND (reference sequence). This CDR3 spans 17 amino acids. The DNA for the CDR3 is TGTGCCAGTAGTTCTCTGGGGGCCGCACTAAGCAATCAGCCCCAGCATTTT. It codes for CASSSLGAALSNQPQHF.

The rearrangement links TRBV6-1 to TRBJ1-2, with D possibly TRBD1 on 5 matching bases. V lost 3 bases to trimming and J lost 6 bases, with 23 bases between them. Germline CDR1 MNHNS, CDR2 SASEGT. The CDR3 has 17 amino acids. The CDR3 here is CASSDREVPLPKDGYTF. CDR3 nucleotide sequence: TGTGCCAGCAGTGACAGGGAGGTCCCCCTCCCTAAGGATGGCTACACCTTC.

The CDR3 loop reads CASTIGYEQYF. The DNA of the CDR3 is TGTGCCAGCACGATCGGCTACGAGCAGTACTTC. V gene TRBV28 combines with J gene TRBJ2-7; D is unresolved. Trimming left V 7 bases short and J 3 bases short, with 7 bases between. The germline V gene has CDR1 MDHEN and CDR2 SYDVKM. This CDR3 region has 11 residues.

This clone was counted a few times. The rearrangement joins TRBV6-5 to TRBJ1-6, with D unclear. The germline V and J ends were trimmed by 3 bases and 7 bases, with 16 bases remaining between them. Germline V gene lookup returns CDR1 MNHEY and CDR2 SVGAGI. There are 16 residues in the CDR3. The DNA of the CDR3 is TGTGCCAGCAGTTATATCGGGGTCGGTCGGAATTCACCCCTCCACTTT. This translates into CASSYIGVGRNSPLHF.

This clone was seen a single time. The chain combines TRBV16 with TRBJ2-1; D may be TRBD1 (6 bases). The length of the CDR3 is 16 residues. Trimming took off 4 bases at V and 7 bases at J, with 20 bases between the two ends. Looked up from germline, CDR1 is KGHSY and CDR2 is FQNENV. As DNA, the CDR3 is TGTGCCAGCAGCCGGGCTTTGCTAGGACAGTTTAATGAGCAGTTCTTC. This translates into CASSRALLGQFNEQFF.

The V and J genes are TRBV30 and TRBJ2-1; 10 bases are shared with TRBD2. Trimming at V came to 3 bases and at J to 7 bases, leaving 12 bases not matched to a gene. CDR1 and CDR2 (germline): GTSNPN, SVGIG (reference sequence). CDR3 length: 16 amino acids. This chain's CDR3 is CAWRRVAGGPRNEQFF. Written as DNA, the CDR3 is TGTGCCTGGAGGAGGGTAGCGGGAGGCCCTCGGAATGAGCAGTTCTTC.

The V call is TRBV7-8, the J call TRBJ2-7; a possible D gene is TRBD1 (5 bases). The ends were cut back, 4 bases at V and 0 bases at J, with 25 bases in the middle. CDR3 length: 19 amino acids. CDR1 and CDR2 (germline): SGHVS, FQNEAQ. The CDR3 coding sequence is TGTGCCAGCAGCTACAGGACATGGGGCAGGGCGAATCTCTCCTACGAGCAGTACTTC. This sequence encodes CASSYRTWGRANLSYEQYF.

CDR3 sequence: CAWSVAGGPYEQYF. The CDR3 nucleotides are TGTGCCTGGAGTGTAGCGGGAGGGCCCTACGAGCAGTACTTC. The chain has TRBV30 and TRBJ2-7, with TRBD2 matching 10 bases. CDR1 and CDR2 (germline): GTSNPN, SVGIG (reference sequence). This CDR3 is 14 amino acids long. J gave up 2 bases and V 0 bases, and 1 base lay outside the gene matches.

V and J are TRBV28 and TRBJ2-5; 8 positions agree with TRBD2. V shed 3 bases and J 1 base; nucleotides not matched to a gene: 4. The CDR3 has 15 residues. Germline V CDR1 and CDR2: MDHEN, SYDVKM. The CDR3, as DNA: TGTGCCAGCAGTTTGGGACTAGGGCCCCAAGAGACCCAGTACTTC. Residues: CASSLGLGPQETQYF.

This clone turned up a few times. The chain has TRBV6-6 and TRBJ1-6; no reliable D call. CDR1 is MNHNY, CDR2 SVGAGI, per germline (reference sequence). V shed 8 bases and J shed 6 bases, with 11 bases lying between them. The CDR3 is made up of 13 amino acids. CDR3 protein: CASRGGPNSPLHF. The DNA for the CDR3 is TGTGCCAGCCGGGGAGGCCCTAATTCACCCCTCCACTTT.